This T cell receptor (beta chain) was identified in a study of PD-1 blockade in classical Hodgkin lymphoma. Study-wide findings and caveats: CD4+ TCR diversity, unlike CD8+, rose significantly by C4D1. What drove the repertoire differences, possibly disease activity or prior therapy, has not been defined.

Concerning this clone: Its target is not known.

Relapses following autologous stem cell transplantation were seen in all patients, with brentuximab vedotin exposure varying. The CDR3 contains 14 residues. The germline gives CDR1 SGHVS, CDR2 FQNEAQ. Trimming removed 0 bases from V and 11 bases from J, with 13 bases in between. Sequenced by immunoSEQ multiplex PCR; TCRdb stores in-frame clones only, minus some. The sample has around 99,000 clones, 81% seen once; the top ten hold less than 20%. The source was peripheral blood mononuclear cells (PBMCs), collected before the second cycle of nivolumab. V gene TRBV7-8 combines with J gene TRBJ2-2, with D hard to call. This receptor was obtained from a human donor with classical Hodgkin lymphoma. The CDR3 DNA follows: TGTGCCAGCAGCTTAGCGCGCGTCCATTTAGAGCTGTTTTTT. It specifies CASSLARVHLELFF.